Listed here are 8 T cell receptor beta chains from one sample, sequenced in a study of cytomegalovirus exposure and HLA in healthy donors. Amplification used 60 Vbeta primers and 13 Jbeta primers. The table came from immunoSEQ multiplex PCR; TCRdb's copy has only in-frame clones and leaves some out. The repertoire table contains 150,000 or so clones. Source material: PBMCs. These receptors all come from a woman between 45 and 60 years old in good health and CMV-seronegative.

This sequence joins TRBV18 and TRBJ1-2, with a possible D match to TRBD1 (6 bases). CDR1 is KGHSH and CDR2 is LQKENI in the germline V gene. This CDR3 is 15 amino acids long. V lost 4 bases and J 3 bases, leaving 15 bases between the germline ends. The CDR3 nucleotides read TGTGCCAGCTCACAACTACCTCGACAGGACTATGGCTACACCTTC. Translation gives CASSQLPRQDYGYTF.

The gene calls are TRBV7-2 and TRBJ2-3; 9 bases line up with TRBD2. The junction had 6 bases not matched to a gene; V was cut back by 4 bases and J by 4 bases. Germline lookup yields CDR1 SGHTA and CDR2 FQGNSA. The CDR3 runs 15 residues. CDR3 residues: CASSSGTSPPDTQYF. CDR3 in DNA: TGTGCCAGCAGCTCCGGGACTAGCCCCCCAGATACGCAGTATTTT.

The V call is TRBV27, the J call TRBJ2-7, with D perhaps matching TRBD1 (5 bases). CDR1 and CDR2 from the germline V gene are MNHEY and SMNVEV (reference sequence). V lost 2 bases to trimming and J lost 7 bases, with 18 bases between them. The CDR3 has 15 amino acids. The CDR3 sequence: CASSLSVRVGVEQYF. The DNA of the CDR3 is TGTGCCAGCAGTTTAAGCGTCAGGGTGGGTGTTGAGCAGTACTTC.

This chain uses TRBV2 with TRBJ2-5, with a tentative D call TRBD2 (6 bases). Germline V gives CDR1 SNHLY, CDR2 FYNNEI. The CDR3 has 14 amino acids. Trimming removed 2 bases from V and 7 bases from J, with 14 bases in between. CDR3 bases: TGTGCCAGCAGTGAACGCAGGGTGGAGGGGACCCAGTACTTC. It is translated as CASSERRVEGTQYF.

The chain combines TRBV28 with TRBJ2-2; perhaps TRBD2 as D (6 bases). Germline values: CDR1 MDHEN, CDR2 SYDVKM. V was shortened by 6 bases and J by 4 bases, with 6 bases between the two germline ends. The CDR3 consists of 12 residues. The CDR3 coding sequence is TGTGCCAGCAGGGAGGGCACCGGGGAGCTGTTTTTT. It is translated as CASREGTGELFF.

The chain combines TRBV14 with TRBJ1-1; 8 bases line up with TRBD1. V trimming: 4 bases; J trimming: 1 base; junction bases outside the gene matches: 11. CDR1 is SGHDN, CDR2 FVKESK, per germline. The length of the CDR3 is 17 residues. In nucleotides, the CDR3 is TGTGCCAGCAGCCCAATATCTCGACAGGGGACGAACACTGAAGCTTTCTTT. Translation: CASSPISRQGTNTEAFF.

This chain uses TRBV30 with TRBJ1-1, with D tentatively TRBD1 (5 bases). This CDR3 is built from 13 residues. Looked up from germline, CDR1 is GTSNPN and CDR2 is SVGIG (reference sequence). Trimming left V 2 bases short and J 1 base short, with 8 bases between. In DNA form, the CDR3 reads TGTGCCTGGAGTTTCCAGGGGAACACTGAAGCTTTCTTT. It is translated as CAWSFQGNTEAFF.

The chain recombines TRBV5-4 with TRBJ1-2, with 10 bases aligning to TRBD1. Germline V gene data show CDR1 as SGHNT and CDR2 as YYREEE (reference sequence). After removal of 5 bases from V and 6 bases from J, the junction contained 7 bases not matched to a gene. This CDR3 region has 14 residues. This chain's CDR3 is CASRPGTGAHGYTF. In nucleotides, the CDR3 is TGTGCCAGCAGACCCGGGACAGGGGCCCATGGCTACACCTTC. Based on the CDR3 plus reference TRBV5-4 and TRBJ1-2, the full variable domain is ETGVTQSPTHLIKTRGQQVTLRCSSQSGHNTVSWYQQALGQGPQFIFQYYREEENGRGNFPPRFSGLQFPNYSSELNVNALELDDSALYLCASRPGTGAHGYTFGSGTRLTVV.